These 12 T cell receptor beta chains were all obtained from the same sample, sequenced in a study of T cell clonality in common variable immunodeficiency. Sequencing was performed with immunoSEQ multiplex PCR; in TCRdb, only in-frame clones are kept and a portion is missing. This sample comprises approximately 57,000 clones, none seen once only. The sample taken for sequencing was peripheral blood mononuclear cells. The receptor set was obtained from a person between 18 and 75 years old in good health.

This clone turned up a few times. The read finishes 3 residues shy of the CDR3 end, and the germline J gene is used to complete it. J is TRBJ2-3 and V is TRBV20-1, with 8 bases identical to TRBD2. This CDR3 is built from 14 residues. Germline CDR1 and CDR2: DFQATT and SNEGSKA (reference sequence). The CDR3 loop is CSANGREEGETQYF. CDR3 DNA, as far as it was read: TGCAGTGCTAACGGGCGGGAGGAGGGGGAGACG.

This clone was observed at least ten times. From the germline J gene comes the end of the CDR3, since the read stops 3 residues before it. V and J are TRBV5-1 and TRBJ1-2; 9 nucleotides match TRBD1. V shed 0 bases, J shed 5 bases, and the junction held 5 bases outside the gene matches. This CDR3 has 15 residues. CDR1 is SGHRS, CDR2 YFSETQ, per germline. CDR3 loop: CASSLAEQGAYGYTF. The part of the CDR3 DNA that was read is TGCGCCAGCAGCTTGGCGGAACAGGGGGCGTATGGC.

A remark on this clone: The read ends 3 residues early relative to the CDR3; the germline J gene fills the gap. The chain combines TRBV5-5 with TRBJ2-3; TRBD1 matches at 10 bases. V dropped 3 bases and J dropped 6; count of bases not matched to a gene: 7. Germline V gives CDR1 SGHKS, CDR2 YYEKEE (reference sequence). The CDR3 extends over 15 amino acids. The CDR3 sequence is CASSSGTGVRDTQYF. The part of the CDR3 DNA that was read is TGTGCCAGCAGCTCTGGGACAGGGGTTCGCGATACG.

This clone was seen repeatedly, ten times or more. CDR3 bases read: TGCGCCAGCAGCTTGTACCGGGACAGGGGGCAATATGGC. The encoded protein is CASSLYRDRGQYG. The CDR3 in its entirety is CASSLYRDRGQYGYTF. The chain has TRBV5-1 and TRBJ1-2; 12 nucleotides align to TRBD1. The read ends 3 residues shy of where the CDR3 ends; the end is completed using the germline J gene. V was pared by 1 base and J by 5 bases, with 6 bases of the junction left unmatched. CDR3 length: 16 residues. Germline loops: CDR1 SGHRS, CDR2 YFSETQ.

This clone was picked up many times. The missing CDR3 end, 3 residues past where the read stops, is filled in from the germline J gene. This rearrangement joins TRBV19 to TRBJ2-7, with TRBD1 identical over 9 bases. The ends lost 5 bases at V and 2 bases at J; junction bases unmatched: 4. This CDR3 has 14 amino acids. Germline-derived CDR1 and CDR2 are LNHDA and SQIVND (reference sequence). CDR3 sequence reads: CASSSGTGPYEQYF. The part of the CDR3 DNA that was read is TGTGCCAGTAGTTCCGGGACAGGGCCCTACGAG.

In its sample, this clone was seen many times. The read gets to within 3 residues of the CDR3 end, and the germline J gene fills in the rest. This chain joins TRBV7-2 and TRBJ2-5; no clear D gene. This CDR3 has 13 residues. Germline V lookup: CDR1 SGHTA, CDR2 FQGNSA. Trimming pared 2 bases from V and 1 base from J, leaving 5 bases between. The CDR3 reads CASSLNSQETQYF. The covered CDR3 bases are TGTGCCAGCAGCTTAAACTCCCAAGAGACC.

This clone was observed many times. The read falls 3 residues short of the CDR3 end, and the missing part is taken from the germline J gene. The chain uses TRBV18 and TRBJ2-1; 8 bases map to TRBD2. The length of the CDR3 is 18 residues. V shed 0 bases, J shed 5 bases, and the junction held 12 bases outside the gene matches. Germline lookup yields CDR1 KGHSH and CDR2 LQKENI. Partial CDR3 DNA: TGTGCCAGCTCACCACCGGACTTATGGGCGGGAGGTCACAATGAG. This sequence encodes CASSPPDLWAGGHNE. The whole CDR3 protein is CASSPPDLWAGGHNEQFF.

This clone was seen at least ten times. Sequencing ends 3 residues short of the CDR3 end; the germline J gene provides the rest. The chain has TRBV6-2 or TRBV6-3 and TRBJ2-3; D uncertain. The germline gives CDR1 MNHEY, CDR2 SVGEGT. V lost 2 bases to trimming and J lost 1 base, with 13 bases between them. This CDR3 has 16 amino acids. The DNA read from the CDR3 is TGTGCCAGCAGTTACGGCAGGTCTTGGGGCACAGATACG. Protein sequence: CASSYGRSWGTDT. The full CDR3 sequence reads CASSYGRSWGTDTQYF.

This clone came up many times. The CDR3 end falls 3 residues outside the read, so it is completed with the germline J gene. The V and J genes are TRBV18 and TRBJ2-7; D gene unclear. The CDR3 loop spans 14 amino acids. CDR1 and CDR2 (germline): KGHSH, LQKENI. The V and J ends lost 3 bases and 0 bases respectively, with 9 bases between them. The sequenced part of the CDR3 DNA is TGTGCCAGCTCACCGCGGAGTGCCTCCTACGAG. Translated, it gives CASSPRSASYE. The full CDR3 is CASSPRSASYEQYF.

This clone was detected only a few times. Read sequence stops 3 residues before the CDR3 end, and the germline J gene provides the missing end. The chain uses TRBV19 and TRBJ1-1; the match to TRBD1 covers 9 bases. This CDR3 is built from 14 residues. Germline lookup yields CDR1 LNHDA and CDR2 SQIVND (reference sequence). The covered CDR3 bases are TGTGCCAGTAGTTCCGGACAGGGGAGGTATACA. It encodes CASSSGQGRYT. The full CDR3 reads CASSSGQGRYTAFF.

At least ten counts were recorded for this clone. The missing CDR3 end, 3 residues past where the read stops, is filled in from the germline J gene. This rearrangement joins TRBV10-3 to TRBJ2-1, with D unclear. V lost 8 bases and J lost 5, with 10 bases in between. The CDR3 runs to 12 residues. Per germline, CDR1 ENHRY and CDR2 SYGVKD. The sequenced CDR3 bases are TGTGCCATCTTCGGCAGGAACAATGAG. Amino acid sequence: CAIFGRNNE. The whole CDR3 is CAIFGRNNEQFF.

This clone was counted ten times or more. The read gets to within 3 residues of the CDR3 end, and the germline J gene fills in the rest. The gene calls are TRBV2 and TRBJ2-2; 7 nucleotides agree with TRBD1. The CDR3 loop spans 15 amino acids. CDR1 SNHLY and CDR2 FYNNEI come from the germline V gene. V shed 4 bases, J shed 0 bases, and the junction held 2 bases outside the gene matches. Partial CDR3 DNA: TGTGCCAGCAGTGGACAGGGTTCGAACACCGGGGAG. The encoded protein is CASSGQGSNTGE. The whole CDR3 protein reads CASSGQGSNTGELFF.